The 27 T cell receptor beta chains in this list originate from one sample, sequenced in a study of T-cell memory formation after mild COVID-19. TCRdb independently ran MiXCR on the 5' RACE reads; one entry per CDR3 protein. The repertoire has 540,000 or so distinct CDR3 sequences, roughly 20% of them found once; the top ten carry approximately 13%. Input material: PBMCs or a T cell subset sorted from them (not recorded which). The receptor source for this set is an adult woman who had mild COVID-19 (a few samples of this study predate the infection). Cell type and time point are not known.

This clonotype was counted only a few times. The chain recombines TRBV5-1 with TRBJ2-3, with TRBD2 matching 14 bases. The ends lost 4 bases at V and 5 bases at J; junction bases unmatched: 6. Germline CDR1 SGHRS, CDR2 YFSETQ. The CDR3 has 16 amino acids. CDR3 in amino acids: CASSDGLAGGEDTQYF. CDR3 sequence (DNA): TGCGCCAGCAGCGACGGACTAGCGGGAGGTGAAGATACGCAGTATTTT.

The chain carries TRBV21-1 and TRBJ1-2; TRBD1 was called by the table and not checked on the DNA. TRBV21-1 is a recognized pseudogene. CDR3 length: 14 residues. This CDR3 reads CASTGFRRSYGYTF. DNA for the CDR3: TGTGCCAGCACCGGGTTCCGGAGAAGCTATGGCTACACCTTC.

The chain joins TRBV21-1 to TRBJ2-1; the table's D call, TRBD1, was not checked against the DNA. TRBV21-1 is described as a pseudogene. This CDR3 has 12 amino acids. The CDR3 DNA reads TGTGCCAGCAGCAAGACAGGGGATCAGCAGTTCTTC. This gives the protein CASSKTGDQQFF.

The gene calls are TRBV6-1 and TRBJ1-1, with TRBD1 as a possible D gene (6 bases). This CDR3 comprises 15 residues. Trimming took 8 bases from V and 0 from J, leaving 16 bases between them. CDR1 and CDR2 from the germline V gene are MNHNS and SASEGT. CDR3 nucleotides: TGTGCCAGCCCTGCGGGGCAGGGGATGAACACTGAAGCTTTCTTT. It codes for CASPAGQGMNTEAFF.

This clonotype was detected a few times. This chain links TRBV20-1 with TRBJ2-1; 10 positions agree with TRBD2. The germline CDR1 and CDR2 sequences are DFQATT and SNEGSKA (reference sequence). With 6 bases clipped from V and 4 bases from J, the junction kept 9 bases outside the gene matches. The CDR3 has 15 amino acids. The CDR3 DNA follows: TGCAGTGCAGCACCAACTAGCGGGATTTACAATGAGCAGTTCTTC. Its protein is CSAAPTSGIYNEQFF.

The rearrangement joins TRBV12-3 or TRBV12-4 to TRBJ2-3, with a weak D call TRBD1 (6 bases). Trimming removed 0 bases from V and 6 bases from J, with 22 bases in between. The CDR3 runs 18 residues. CDR3 loop: CASSLAASGEWVVDTQYF. DNA of the CDR3: TGTGCCAGCAGTTTAGCGGCATCAGGGGAGTGGGTGGTGGATACGCAGTATTTT.

The rearrangement joins TRBV7-3 to TRBJ1-2; 12 bases map to TRBD1. The V segment lost 5 bases and the J segment 4 bases; nucleotides outside the gene matches: 2. The CDR3 covers 14 residues. CDR1 SGHTA and CDR2 FQGTGA come from the germline V gene. CDR3 protein: CASSGTGGGYGYTF. In nucleotides, the CDR3 is TGTGCCAGCAGCGGGACAGGGGGCGGCTATGGCTACACCTTC.

V and J are TRBV12-3 or TRBV12-4 and TRBJ1-1; 7 bases fit TRBD1. V lost 5 bases, J lost 9 bases, and 6 bases stayed unmatched. The CDR3 sequence is 12 residues long. The CDR3 spells CASSGTGAKAFF. In nucleotides, the CDR3 is TGTGCCAGCAGTGGAACAGGGGCCAAAGCTTTCTTT.

This clonotype was counted only a few times. This sequence joins TRBV4-2 and TRBJ2-7, with a weak D call TRBD2 (5 bases). Trimming stripped 0 bases from V and 1 base from J, with 7 bases between. This CDR3 contains 14 residues. Germline values: CDR1 LGHNA, CDR2 YNFKEQ. CDR3 loop: CASSQEAASYEQYF. The CDR3 DNA reads as TGTGCCAGCAGCCAAGAAGCGGCGTCCTACGAGCAGTACTTC.

The genes are TRBV11-3 and TRBJ2-3, with D perhaps matching TRBD2 (6 bases). With 1 base removed from V and 2 bases from J, the gap between germline ends came to 13 bases. The CDR3 has 16 residues. The germline V gene encodes CDR1 SGHNT and CDR2 YENEEA. The CDR3 DNA reads as TGTGCCAGCAGCTTAGGAGGAGGGAGTAACACAGATACGCAGTATTTT. Its translation is CASSLGGGSNTDTQYF.

There are many counts of this clonotype. The chain is built from TRBV20-1 and TRBJ1-1, with D tentatively TRBD1 (6 bases). The CDR3 loop spans 14 amino acids. V gave up 3 bases and J gave up 5 bases, with 16 bases separating them. The V gene's germline CDR1 is DFQATT and CDR2 SNEGSKA (reference sequence). CDR3 sequence (DNA): TGCAGTGCTAGCCTCCCGGGGGCACCGACTGAAGCTTTCTTT. This translates into CSASLPGAPTEAFF.

This rearrangement joins TRBV14 to TRBJ2-1; D could derive from TRBD1 or TRBD2 (5 bases each). This CDR3 has 15 residues. The ends were cut back, 1 base at V and 8 bases at J, with 15 bases in the middle. Germline-derived CDR1 and CDR2 are SGHDN and FVKESK. The chain's CDR3 is CASSQGGAAFDEQFF. CDR3 bases: TGTGCCAGCAGCCAAGGAGGGGCAGCGTTCGATGAGCAGTTCTTC.

At least ten counts were recorded for this clonotype. The chain is built from TRBV29-1 and TRBJ2-3; TRBD2 matches 12 bases. Trimming removed 4 bases from V and 1 base from J; junction bases left unmatched: 12. Germline loops: CDR1 SQVTM, CDR2 ANQGSEA. CDR3 length equals 18 residues. As DNA, the CDR3 is TGCAGCGTTGCGGCTAGCGGGAGGGCCCGGTGGGGCACAGATACGCAGTATTTT. Translated: CSVAASGRARWGTDTQYF.

This clonotype appeared a few times. The chain couples TRBV7-9 to TRBJ1-2; D ambiguous. The CDR3 is 10 residues long. V shed 11 bases and J shed 4 bases, with 8 bases lying between them. Germline V gene sequence: CDR1 SEHNR, CDR2 FQNEAQ (reference sequence). DNA for the CDR3: TGTGCCGCACGGAGCTATGGCTACACCTTC. Protein product: CAARSYGYTF.

The CDR3 nucleotides read TGCGCCAGCAGCTTGACACGCACAGATACGCAGTATTTT. Protein product: CASSLTRTDTQYF. V and J are TRBV5-1 and TRBJ2-3; D uncertain. CDR1 and CDR2 (germline): SGHRS, YFSETQ. This CDR3 has 13 amino acids. Trimming removed 1 base at V and 1 base at J, with 4 bases between. The full variable domain, rest sourced from reference TRBV5-1 and TRBJ2-3, is KAGVTQTPRYLIKTRGQQVTLSCSPISGHRSVSWYQQTPGQGLQFLFEYFSETQRNKGNFPGRFSGRQFSNSRSEMNVSTLELGDSALYLCASSLTRTDTQYFGPGTRLTVL.

The chain is built from TRBV5-1 and TRBJ2-4; 8 nucleotides match TRBD2. Germline V gene data show CDR1 as SGHRS and CDR2 as YFSETQ. The CDR3 loop spans 15 amino acids. V lost 3 bases to trimming and J lost 7 bases; unmatched junction nucleotides: 9. Here the CDR3 reads CASSWGPGGINIQYF. CDR3 sequence (DNA): TGCGCCAGCAGCTGGGGTCCGGGAGGGATCAACATTCAGTACTTC.

V usage is TRBV21-1 and J usage is TRBJ1-2; the D segment call TRBD1 is taken from the table without a DNA check. TRBV21-1 is a listed pseudogene. CDR3 size: 19 residues. CDR3 coding DNA: TGTGCCAGCAGCAAAGCTTTAAGACAGGGAGACCACCCTACCTATGGCTACACCTTC. Translated, it gives CASSKALRQGDHPTYGYTF.

This clonotype has a handful of counts. The chain's CDR3 is CASLRGQGTSGANVLTF. CDR3 in DNA: TGTGCCAGCCTCAGGGGACAGGGAACTTCTGGGGCCAACGTCCTGACTTTC. The chain employs TRBV6-1 and TRBJ2-6; 9 bases are a match to TRBD1. This CDR3 is 17 amino acids long. The V gene end was trimmed by 8 bases and the J gene end by 1 base; junction bases not matched to a gene: 9. The V gene's germline CDR1 is MNHNS and CDR2 SASEGT.

The J gene is TRBJ2-2, the V gene TRBV24-1; TRBD2 aligns across 10 bases. Germline values: CDR1 KGHDR, CDR2 SFDVKD. The CDR3 covers 15 residues. The V and J ends lost 6 bases and 0 bases, in that order; junction bases with no gene match: 0. CDR3 DNA: TGTGCCACCAGTCTAGCGGGAGCGAACACCGGGGAGCTGTTTTTT. Its translation: CATSLAGANTGELFF.

This chain links TRBV15 with TRBJ2-1, with a possible D match to TRBD1 (5 bases). Deletions cut 0 bases from V and 9 bases from J, with 12 bases between. There are 14 residues in the CDR3. Germline V lookup: CDR1 LNHNV, CDR2 YYDKDF (reference sequence). CDR3 nucleotides: TGTGCCACCAGCAGAGATCGCGACAGCCCTGAGCAGTTCTTC. It specifies CATSRDRDSPEQFF.

The chain recombines TRBV12-3 or TRBV12-4 with TRBJ2-1; TRBD2 matches 10 bases. The CDR3 sequence is 15 residues long. The J segment lost 1 base and the V segment lost 6 bases, leaving 3 bases of the junction unmatched. The CDR3 protein is CASRSSGRSYNEQFF. The CDR3 region has the DNA TGTGCCAGCAGGAGTAGCGGGAGGTCCTACAATGAGCAGTTCTTC.

The chain carries TRBV27 and TRBJ1-4, with D perhaps matching TRBD1 (5 bases). Per the germline V gene, CDR1 is MNHEY and CDR2 is SMNVEV (reference sequence). Trimming took off 8 bases at V and 10 bases at J, with 29 bases between the two ends. The CDR3 runs to 17 residues. The CDR3 sequence: CASAPRARSQGGSKLFF. The CDR3 DNA sequence: TGTGCCAGCGCACCCAGAGCGAGGAGCCAGGGAGGGTCAAAACTGTTTTTT.

The chain combines TRBV6-2 or TRBV6-3 with TRBJ2-7, with D perhaps assigned TRBD1 or TRBD2 (5 bases each). Germline V lookup: CDR1 MNHEY, CDR2 SVGEGT. V lost 4 bases, J lost 5 bases, and 18 bases lay in between. The CDR3 covers 15 residues. CDR3 nucleotides: TGTGCCAGCAGTTCTTTCGGGGTAGGGGACCACGAGCAGTACTTC. The encoded protein is CASSSFGVGDHEQYF.

This chain links TRBV12-3 or TRBV12-4 with TRBJ2-5; 8 nucleotides line up with TRBD2. This CDR3 is built from 17 residues. V dropped 4 bases and J dropped 4; count of bases not matched to a gene: 14. The CDR3 sequence: CASSSLPRREVRETQYF. The CDR3, as DNA: TGTGCCAGCAGTTCCCTTCCGCGGCGGGAGGTGCGAGAGACCCAGTACTTC.

The CDR3 sequence is CASSLGTSGVNNEQFF. CDR3 coding DNA: TGTGCCAGCAGTCTCGGGACTAGCGGGGTCAACAATGAGCAGTTCTTC. V gene TRBV12-3 or TRBV12-4 combines with J gene TRBJ2-1; 13 positions agree with TRBD2. The V segment lost 5 bases and the J segment 5 bases; nucleotides outside the gene matches: 6. The CDR3 is 16 residues long.

This clonotype has just a few counts. A read error is possible here, since a much larger clone lies one base away. The rearrangement uses TRBV15 and TRBJ1-2; TRBD1 aligns across 7 bases. The CDR3 is made up of 13 amino acids. Germline assignment: CDR1 LNHNV and CDR2 YYDKDF (reference sequence). Losses at the gene ends were 5 bases for V and 2 bases for J; bases not matched to a gene: 2. The chain's CDR3 is CATSPDRNYGYTF. The CDR3 DNA reads TGTGCCACCAGCCCGGACAGGAACTATGGCTACACCTTC.

This clonotype was picked up one time. This rearrangement joins TRBV4-1 to TRBJ1-1, with D tentatively TRBD1 (5 bases). This CDR3 region has 17 residues. Germline V gene lookup returns CDR1 MGHRA and CDR2 YSYEKL. V lost 1 base to trimming and J lost 3 bases, with 18 bases between them. CDR3 sequence: CASSQVGASGQDTEAFF. The DNA of the CDR3 is TGCGCCAGCAGCCAAGTCGGGGCGTCGGGGCAGGACACTGAAGCTTTCTTT.